The 15 T cell receptor beta chains listed next were all sequenced from one sample in a study of beta chain features in type 1 diabetes. Since all of the isolated RNA was reverse transcribed, expressed TCRB transcripts were what got sequenced. This table comes from immunoSEQ multiplex PCR, and its TCRdb copy is limited to in-frame clones, with some not included. The table has 200,000 to 300,000 clones, 55% to 70% seen once. Material for sequencing was naive CD4+ T cells from blood. These receptors came from a man aged 30-40 years in good health.

The gene calls are TRBV20-1 and TRBJ2-7; D remains unclear. CDR3 length: 11 residues. The V gene lost 6 bases and the J gene lost 6 bases, with 12 bases spanning the gap. The germline CDR1 and CDR2 sequences are DFQATT and SNEGSKA (reference sequence). The CDR3 region has the DNA TGCAGTGCGAATTACCCAGCCGAGCAGTACTTC. Amino acids: CSANYPAEQYF.

The CDR3 nucleotides are TGTGCCAGCAGCCCAGACAGGGGGCGGCTTTACAATGAGCAGTTCTTC. Its protein is CASSPDRGRLYNEQFF. This chain links TRBV7-9 with TRBJ2-1; 10 bases agree with TRBD1. Germline V gene lookup returns CDR1 SEHNR and CDR2 FQNEAQ (reference sequence). Trimming removed 5 bases from V and 4 bases from J; junction bases left unmatched: 8. The CDR3 totals 16 residues.

The chain is built from TRBV4-1 and TRBJ2-1; D is perhaps TRBD2 (6 bases). The length of the CDR3 is 17 residues. Trimming removed 2 bases from V and 6 bases from J, with 20 bases in between. Germline values: CDR1 MGHRA, CDR2 YSYEKL. CDR3 sequence: CASSQSPLLGTANEQFF. CDR3 bases: TGCGCCAGCAGCCAATCACCCCTTCTTGGGACTGCCAATGAGCAGTTCTTC.

Details on this clone: Other DNA sequences in this specimen translate into the identical CDR3. This chain joins TRBV29-1 and TRBJ2-2; unclear D gene. CDR1 and CDR2 (germline): SQVTM, ANQGSEA. CDR3 length equals 11 residues. V shed 7 bases and J shed 3 bases, with 6 bases lying between them. The CDR3: CSGRDTGELFF. Here the CDR3 DNA reads TGCAGCGGACGGGACACCGGGGAGCTGTTTTTT.

The chain is built from TRBV30 and TRBJ2-7; no clear D. Trimming took off 2 bases at V and 2 bases at J, with 7 bases between the two ends. From germline, CDR1 is GTSNPN and CDR2 SVGIG (reference sequence). The CDR3 loop spans 12 amino acids. The CDR3 nucleotides read TGTGCCTGGAGTAGGCTGCCCTACGAGCAGTACTTC. Its protein product is CAWSRLPYEQYF.

This clone was counted a single time. V is TRBV27 and J is TRBJ2-7; 9 nucleotides line up with TRBD1. Trimming removed 5 bases from V and 6 bases from J; junction bases left unmatched: 8. The germline CDR1 and CDR2 sequences are MNHEY and SMNVEV (reference sequence). The CDR3 runs 14 residues. CDR3 in DNA: TGTGCCAGCAGTCCCTGGGACAGGGAAAGCGAGCAGTACTTC. This encodes CASSPWDRESEQYF.

CDR3 in amino acids: CASSPGGTSAQETQYF. In nucleotides, the CDR3 is TGCGCCAGCAGCCCGGGAGGGACTAGCGCACAAGAGACCCAGTACTTC. V is TRBV5-1 and J is TRBJ2-5; 10 bases align to TRBD2. This CDR3 spans 16 amino acids. V trimming: 4 bases; J trimming: 2 bases; junction bases outside the gene matches: 8. Looked up from germline, CDR1 is SGHRS and CDR2 is YFSETQ.

The genes are TRBV6-5 and TRBJ2-1; D not certain. Deletions cut 2 bases from V and 8 bases from J, with 4 bases between. The germline V gene encodes CDR1 MNHEY and CDR2 SVGAGI. The CDR3 covers 11 residues. This CDR3 reads CASSYGYEQFF. The DNA of the CDR3 is TGTGCCAGCAGTTACGGTTATGAGCAGTTCTTC.

This chain joins TRBV30 and TRBJ2-2; 11 positions agree with TRBD2. CDR3 length equals 13 residues. With V trimmed by 7 bases and J by 6 bases, 4 bases remained unmatched. Germline V gives CDR1 GTSNPN, CDR2 SVGIG (reference sequence). The CDR3 sequence is CASTSGSPGELFF. In nucleotides, the CDR3 is TGTGCCTCAACTAGCGGGAGCCCCGGGGAGCTGTTTTTT.

CDR3 protein: CASSREDSGRGYTF. As DNA, the CDR3 is TGCGCCAGCAGTAGAGAAGACTCCGGTAGGGGCTACACCTTC. The chain couples TRBV4-3 to TRBJ1-2; D not resolved. The germline CDR1 and CDR2 sequences are LGHNA and YSLEER. Trimming shortened V by 6 bases and J by 8 bases, and 19 bases separated the two germline ends. The CDR3 has 14 amino acids.

V is TRBV29-1 and J is TRBJ1-2; D uncertain. V was shortened by 4 bases and J by 2 bases, with 17 bases between the two germline ends. CDR1 is SQVTM, CDR2 ANQGSEA, per germline. CDR3 length: 15 amino acids. The CDR3 protein is CSVVPTSFENYGYTF. Written as DNA, the CDR3 is TGCAGCGTTGTTCCTACGTCATTTGAAAACTATGGCTACACCTTC.

The chain links TRBV2 to TRBJ2-7; D possibly corresponds to TRBD2 (6 bases). Germline-derived CDR1 and CDR2 are SNHLY and FYNNEI. The CDR3 is 13 residues long. V gave up 6 bases and J gave up 6 bases, with 15 bases separating them. This CDR3 reads CASSLREKGEQYF. DNA for the CDR3: TGTGCCAGCAGCCTCCGGGAGAAGGGCGAGCAGTACTTC.

For the CDR3, the DNA is TGTGCCTGCAATAATTCACCCCTCCACTTT. Residues: CACNNSPLHF. The V call is TRBV30, the J call TRBJ1-6; D uncertain. V lost 6 bases and J 5 bases, leaving 2 bases between the germline ends. The CDR3 runs 10 residues. The germline gives CDR1 GTSNPN, CDR2 SVGIG (reference sequence).

The chain joins TRBV30 to TRBJ1-4, with D perhaps TRBD1 (6 bases). The V gene's germline CDR1 is GTSNPN and CDR2 SVGIG (reference sequence). The CDR3 is 13 amino acids. V lost 1 base and J 6 bases, leaving 9 bases between the germline ends. The CDR3 sequence is CAWSGTEYEKLFF. Written as DNA, the CDR3 is TGTGCCTGGAGTGGGACAGAGTATGAAAAACTGTTTTTT.

CDR3 sequence reads: CAWRGGGRGQETQYF. The CDR3 DNA is TGTGCCTGGAGGGGCGGCGGCAGGGGGCAAGAGACCCAGTACTTC. This rearrangement joins TRBV30 to TRBJ2-5; TRBD1 matches at 7 bases. This CDR3 has 15 residues. Trimming cost V 3 bases and J 2 bases; bases outside gene matches: 9. CDR1 and CDR2 from the germline V gene are GTSNPN and SVGIG (reference sequence).